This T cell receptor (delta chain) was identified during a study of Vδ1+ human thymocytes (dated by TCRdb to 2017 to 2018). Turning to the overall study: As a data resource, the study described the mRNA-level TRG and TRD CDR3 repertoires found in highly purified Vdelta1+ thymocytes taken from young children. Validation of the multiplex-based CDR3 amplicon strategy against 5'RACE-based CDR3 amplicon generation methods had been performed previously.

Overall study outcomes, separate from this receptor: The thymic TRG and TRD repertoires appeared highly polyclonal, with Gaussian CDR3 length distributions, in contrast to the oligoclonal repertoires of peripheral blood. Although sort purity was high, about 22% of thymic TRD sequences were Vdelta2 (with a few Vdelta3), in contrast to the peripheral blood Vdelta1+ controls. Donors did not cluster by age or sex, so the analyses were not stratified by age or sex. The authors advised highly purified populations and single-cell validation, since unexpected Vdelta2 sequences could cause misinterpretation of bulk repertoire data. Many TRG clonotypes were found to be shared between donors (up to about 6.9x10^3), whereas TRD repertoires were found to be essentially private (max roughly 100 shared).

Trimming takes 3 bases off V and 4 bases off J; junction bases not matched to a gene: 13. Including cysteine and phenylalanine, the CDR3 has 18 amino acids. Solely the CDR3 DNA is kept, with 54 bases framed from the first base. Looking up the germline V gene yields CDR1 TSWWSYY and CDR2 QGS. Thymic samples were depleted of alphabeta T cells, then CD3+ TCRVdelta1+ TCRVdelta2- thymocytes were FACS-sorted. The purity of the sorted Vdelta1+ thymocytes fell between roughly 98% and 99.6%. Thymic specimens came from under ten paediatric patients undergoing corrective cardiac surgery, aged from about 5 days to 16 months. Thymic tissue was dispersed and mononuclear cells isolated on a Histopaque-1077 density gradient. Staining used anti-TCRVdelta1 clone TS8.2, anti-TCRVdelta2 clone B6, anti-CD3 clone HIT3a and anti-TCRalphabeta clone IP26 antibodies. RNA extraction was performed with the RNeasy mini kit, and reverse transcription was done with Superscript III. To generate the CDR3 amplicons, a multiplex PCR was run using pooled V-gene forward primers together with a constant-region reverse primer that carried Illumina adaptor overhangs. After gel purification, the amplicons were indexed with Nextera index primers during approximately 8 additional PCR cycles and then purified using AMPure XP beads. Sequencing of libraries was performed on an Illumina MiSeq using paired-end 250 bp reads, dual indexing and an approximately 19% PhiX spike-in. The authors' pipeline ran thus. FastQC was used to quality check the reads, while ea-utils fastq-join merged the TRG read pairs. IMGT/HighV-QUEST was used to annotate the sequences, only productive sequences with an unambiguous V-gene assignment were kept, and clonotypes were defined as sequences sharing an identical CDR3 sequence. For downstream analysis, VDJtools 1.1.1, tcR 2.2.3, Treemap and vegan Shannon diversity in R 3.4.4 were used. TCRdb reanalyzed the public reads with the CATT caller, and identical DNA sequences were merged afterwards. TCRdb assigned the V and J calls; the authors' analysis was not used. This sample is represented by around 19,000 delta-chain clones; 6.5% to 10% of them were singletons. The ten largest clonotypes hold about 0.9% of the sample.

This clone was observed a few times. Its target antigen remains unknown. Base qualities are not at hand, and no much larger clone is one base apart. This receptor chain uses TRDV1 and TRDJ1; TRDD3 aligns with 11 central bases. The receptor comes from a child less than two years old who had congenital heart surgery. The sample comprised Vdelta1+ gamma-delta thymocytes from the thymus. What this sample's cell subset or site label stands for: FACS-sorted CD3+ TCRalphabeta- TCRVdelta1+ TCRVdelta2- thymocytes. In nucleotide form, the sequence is TGTGCTCTTGGGGATACTGGGTACTGGGGGATATCGAACGATAAACTCATCTTT. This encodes CALGDTGYWGISNDKLIF.